This T cell receptor (beta chain) came from a study of T cell changes during pregnancy in multiple sclerosis. Clones were read by immunoSEQ multiplex PCR, and TCRdb kept only the in-frame ones, dropping some. The sample lists 30,000 to 50,000 clones; 75% to 95% were seen once. CDR1 SGHTA and CDR2 FQGNSA come from the germline V gene. The CDR3 totals 15 residues. J was trimmed by 6 bases and V by 5 bases; bases with no gene match: 10. The chain carries TRBV7-2 and TRBJ2-1, with TRBD1 matching over 7 bases. This TCR was sampled from a female donor in good health, enrolled as a control in a pregnancy study. The sample was CD4+ T cells from peripheral blood mononuclear cells, taken in the first trimester of pregnancy. CDR3 nucleotide sequence: TGTGCCAGCAGCCGCCGCCGACAGGGAGTCAATGAGCAGTTCTTC. Its translation is CASSRRRQGVNEQFF.